This is a list of T cell receptor beta chains from one sample in a study of T cell repertoires in cytomegalovirus infection. From the reads, TCRdb called clonotypes with MiXCR, one entry per CDR3 protein. The table lists hundreds of thousands of distinct CDR3 sequences, 35% of them singletons. Source material: PBMCs. The receptors were gathered from a human donor in good health (CMV status not recorded). Some clones in this sample may be carry-over from other donors' samples. CDR3s include the opening cysteine and the closing phenylalanine or tryptophan. The D gene is left open where the match is weak. Expanded clones are given a class, and other clones once, few, many or no size at all.

V	J	size	D	DNA	CDR3
TRBV6-1	TRBJ2-1	NA	TRBD2	TGTGCCAGCAGTCGAGGCCTCGGACTAGAGTTTAACAATGAGCAGTTCTTC	CASSRGLGLEFNNEQFF
TRBV6-5	TRBJ1-1	NA	NA	TGTGCCAGCAGTTACAACGGGAGAGGTCTGGCTGAAGCTTTCTTT	CASSYNGRGLAEAFF
TRBV20-1	TRBJ2-5	NA	TRBD1	TGCAGTGCTAGTCCCCAGGGGGCTTGGGAGACCCAGTACTTC	CSASPQGAWETQYF
TRBV15	TRBJ2-7	NA	NA	TGTGCCACCAGCAGAGATTATGGTAGCGGACCTGGTTCCAACTACGAGCAGTACTTC	CATSRDYGSGPGSNYEQYF
TRBV20-1	TRBJ2-1	NA	TRBD2	TGCAGTGCTACGACTAGCGGATTATACAATGAGCAGTTCTTC	CSATTSGLYNEQFF
TRBV7-9	TRBJ1-5	NA	TRBD1	TGTGCCAGCAGCGCCGGACAGGGTCCCGGGGAGCCCCAGCATTTT	CASSAGQGPGEPQHF
TRBV28	TRBJ2-6	NA	TRBD1	TGTGCCAGCATTCACGGACAGGGGGCGACTGGGGCCAACGTCCTGACTTTC	CASIHGQGATGANVLTF
TRBV7-3	TRBJ2-7	NA	NA	TGTGCCAGCAGCTCTAAACCGGACGAGCAGTACTTC	CASSSKPDEQYF
TRBV19	TRBJ2-1	NA	NA	TGTGCCAGTACGTCGGAGGGGTCCCTACGGAATGAGCAGTTCTTC	CASTSEGSLRNEQFF
TRBV5-6	TRBJ1-6	NA	NA	TGTGCCAGCAGCTTGTACGGATATAATTCACCCCTCCACTTT	CASSLYGYNSPLHF
TRBV7-2	TRBJ1-6	NA	NA	TGTGCCAGCAGCGTAATGGCGGACTATAATTCACCCCTACACTTT	CASSVMADYNSPLHF
TRBV20-1	TRBJ2-2	NA	NA	TGCAGTGCTAGAGGTCTAACGGGGGAGCTGTCTTTT	CSARGLTGELSF
TRBV7-8	TRBJ1-3	few	NA	TGTGCCAGCAGCTTAGCTCTAAATGGGGGCTCTGGAAACACCATATATTTT	CASSLALNGGSGNTIYF
TRBV5-1	TRBJ1-1	NA	NA	TGCGCCAGCAGCTCGCGCACTTCGGAAGCTTTCTTT	CASSSRTSEAFF
TRBV19	TRBJ1-2	NA	NA	TGTGCCAGTAGCCTCCCCCGGGACGGGGTCTATGGCTACACCTTC	CASSLPRDGVYGYTF
TRBV7-8	TRBJ2-1	NA	TRBD2	TGTGCCAGCAGCTTAGTGTTTGGCAGCGGGGGGTCTAATGAGCAGTTCTTC	CASSLVFGSGGSNEQFF
TRBV6-5	TRBJ1-1	few	NA	TGTGCCAGCAGTTATGTGGGAGGGGCGGAGGGCACTGAAGCTTTCTTT	CASSYVGGAEGTEAFF
TRBV28	TRBJ1-5	few	NA	TGTGCCAGCAGTTTAACTGTGAGGGCCCAGCCCCAGCATTTT	CASSLTVRAQPQHF
TRBV28	TRBJ2-7	NA	TRBD1	TGTGCCAGCAGCCTCTCCAGAGCCGGGACAGGGGACGAGCAGTACTTC	CASSLSRAGTGDEQYF
TRBV6-5	TRBJ1-1	NA	NA	TGTGCCAGCAGTTACTCGCGCACTAGGCCCCCGAACACTGAAGCTTTCTTT	CASSYSRTRPPNTEAFF
TRBV7-9	TRBJ2-4	few	TRBD2	TGTGCCAGCAGCCCTAGCCGGACTAGCGGGAACCTAAACATTCAGTACTTC	CASSPSRTSGNLNIQYF
TRBV7-9	TRBJ2-1	NA	TRBD2	TGTGCCAGCAGCTCGGGACTAGCGGGGTCAAGCTCCTACAATGAGCAGTTCTTC	CASSSGLAGSSSYNEQFF
TRBV2	TRBJ2-1	NA	TRBD2	TGTGCCTTCAAGGGACTAGCGGGAGTATATGAGCAGTTCTTC	CAFKGLAGVYEQFF
TRBV7-8	TRBJ1-5	many	NA	TGTGCCAGCAGCCCAGGACTGGGGTTGAGCAATCAGCCCCAGCATTTT	CASSPGLGLSNQPQHF
TRBV19	TRBJ2-7	NA	TRBD1	TGTGCCAGTAGTCCTGGGACAGGTTTACTAGAGCAGTACTTC	CASSPGTGLLEQYF
TRBV7-8	TRBJ1-2	NA	TRBD1	TGTGCCAGCAGCTCCAGCCTCACGACAGGGGAGTATGGCTACACCTTC	CASSSSLTTGEYGYTF
TRBV7-6	TRBJ2-3	many	NA	TGTGCCAGCAGCTGGGAAGACACGACAGATACGCAGTATTTT	CASSWEDTTDTQYF
TRBV12-3/TRBV12-4	TRBJ2-2	NA	NA	TGTGCCAGCAGCATCGACAGACACACCGGGGAGCTGTTTTTT	CASSIDRHTGELFF
TRBV12-3/TRBV12-4	TRBJ2-1	NA	NA	TGTGCCAGCAGTGAAAGGGCGGGTTCCTACAATGAGCAGTTCTTC	CASSERAGSYNEQFF
TRBV4-1	TRBJ2-1	NA	TRBD2	TGCGCCAGCAGCCCTTTGAGCGGGAGTCGAGATGAGCAGTTCTTC	CASSPLSGSRDEQFF
TRBV12-3/TRBV12-4	TRBJ1-2	few	NA	TGTGCCAGCAGTCAGGGTAACGACTATGGCTACACCTTC	CASSQGNDYGYTF
TRBV25-1	TRBJ1-2	NA	TRBD1	TGTGCCAGCCGGGGACAGGGGGCATATGGCTACACCTTC	CASRGQGAYGYTF
TRBV27	TRBJ2-1	NA	NA	TGTGCCACTCGCTCTTCAGGTCTTGCGGGGGCGAACAATGAGCAGTTCTTC	CATRSSGLAGANNEQFF
TRBV14	TRBJ1-2	few	NA	TGTGCCAGCAGCCAAGTGGGAGGGACCTCCGCCCCCTATGGCTACACCTTC	CASSQVGGTSAPYGYTF
TRBV28	TRBJ2-7	few	NA	TGTGCCAGCAGTTCAGTGGACGGACCCTACGAGCAGTACTTC	CASSSVDGPYEQYF
TRBV3-1	TRBJ2-3	NA	NA	TGTGCCAGCACGGCCCAAGGATATGCAGATACGCAGTATTTT	CASTAQGYADTQYF
TRBV10-3	TRBJ1-1	few	NA	TGTGCCATCAGTCCGGGCCCGAACACTGAAGCTTTCTTT	CAISPGPNTEAFF